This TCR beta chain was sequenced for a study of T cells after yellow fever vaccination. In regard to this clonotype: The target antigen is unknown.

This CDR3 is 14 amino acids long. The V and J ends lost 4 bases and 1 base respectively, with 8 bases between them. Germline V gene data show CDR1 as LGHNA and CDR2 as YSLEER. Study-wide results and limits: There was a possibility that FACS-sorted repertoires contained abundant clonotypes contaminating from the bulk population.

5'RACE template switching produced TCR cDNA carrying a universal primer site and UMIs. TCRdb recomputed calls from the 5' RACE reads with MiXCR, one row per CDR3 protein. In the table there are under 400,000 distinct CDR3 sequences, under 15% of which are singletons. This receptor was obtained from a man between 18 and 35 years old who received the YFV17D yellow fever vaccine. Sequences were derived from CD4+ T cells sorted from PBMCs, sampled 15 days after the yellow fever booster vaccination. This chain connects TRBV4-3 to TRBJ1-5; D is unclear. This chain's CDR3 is CASSLLLSNQPQHF. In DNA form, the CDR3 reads TGCGCCAGCAGCCTCTTACTCAGCAATCAGCCCCAGCATTTT.